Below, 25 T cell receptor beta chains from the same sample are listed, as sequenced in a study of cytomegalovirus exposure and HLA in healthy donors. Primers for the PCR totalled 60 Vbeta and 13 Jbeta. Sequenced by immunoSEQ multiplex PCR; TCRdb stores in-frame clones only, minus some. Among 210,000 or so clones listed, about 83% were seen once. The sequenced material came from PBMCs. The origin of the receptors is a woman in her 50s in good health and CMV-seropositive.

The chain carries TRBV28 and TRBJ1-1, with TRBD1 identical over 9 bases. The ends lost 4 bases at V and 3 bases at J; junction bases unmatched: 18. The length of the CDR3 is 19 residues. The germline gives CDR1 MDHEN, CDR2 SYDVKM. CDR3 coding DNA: TGTGCCAGCAGTTCCGACTTGATCCCGGGACAGGGACGGCACACTGAAGCTTTCTTT. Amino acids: CASSSDLIPGQGRHTEAFF.

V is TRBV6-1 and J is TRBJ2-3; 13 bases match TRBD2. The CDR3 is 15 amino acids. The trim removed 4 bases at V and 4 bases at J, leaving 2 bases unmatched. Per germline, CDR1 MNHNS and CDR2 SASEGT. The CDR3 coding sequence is TGTGCCAGCAGTGGAGGACTAGCGGGGGCAGATACGCAGTATTTT. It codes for CASSGGLAGADTQYF.

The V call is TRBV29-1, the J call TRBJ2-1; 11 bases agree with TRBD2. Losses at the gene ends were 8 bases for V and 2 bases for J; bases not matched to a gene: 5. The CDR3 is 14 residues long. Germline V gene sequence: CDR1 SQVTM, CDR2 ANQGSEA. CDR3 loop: CSFGTSGTYNEQFF. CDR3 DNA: TGCAGCTTTGGGACTAGCGGAACCTACAATGAGCAGTTCTTC.

The CDR3 reads CASRRLAEAQDEKLFF. The DNA of the CDR3 is TGCGCCAGCAGACGGTTAGCAGAGGCTCAAGATGAAAAACTGTTTTTT. The rearrangement uses TRBV5-1 and TRBJ1-4; D gene uncertain. This CDR3 has 16 amino acids. Germline lookup yields CDR1 SGHRS and CDR2 YFSETQ. The V end was cut by 5 bases, the J end by 6 bases, with 20 bases between.

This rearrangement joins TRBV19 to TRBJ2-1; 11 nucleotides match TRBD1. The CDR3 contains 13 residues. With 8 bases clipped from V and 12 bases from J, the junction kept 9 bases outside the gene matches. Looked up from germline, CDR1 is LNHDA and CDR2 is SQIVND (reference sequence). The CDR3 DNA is TGTGCCAGTGGTCGGACAGGGGGCGCATGGCAGTTCTTC. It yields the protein CASGRTGGAWQFF.

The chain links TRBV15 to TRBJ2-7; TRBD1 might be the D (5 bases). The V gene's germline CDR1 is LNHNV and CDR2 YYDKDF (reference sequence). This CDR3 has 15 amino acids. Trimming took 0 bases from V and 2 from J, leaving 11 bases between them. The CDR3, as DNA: TGTGCCACCAGCAGAGATCAGACAGTTACCTACGAGCAGTACTTC. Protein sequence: CATSRDQTVTYEQYF.

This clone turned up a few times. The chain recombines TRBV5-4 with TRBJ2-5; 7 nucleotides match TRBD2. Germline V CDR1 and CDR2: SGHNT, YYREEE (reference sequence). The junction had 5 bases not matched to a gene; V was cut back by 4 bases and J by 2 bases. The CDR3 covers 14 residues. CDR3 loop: CASSEGRGQETQYF. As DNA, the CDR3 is TGTGCCAGCAGCGAGGGGCGGGGGCAAGAGACCCAGTACTTC. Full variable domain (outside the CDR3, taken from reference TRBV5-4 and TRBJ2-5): ETGVTQSPTHLIKTRGQQVTLRCSSQSGHNTVSWYQQALGQGPQFIFQYYREEENGRGNFPPRFSGLQFPNYSSELNVNALELDDSALYLCASSEGRGQETQYFGPGTRLLVL.

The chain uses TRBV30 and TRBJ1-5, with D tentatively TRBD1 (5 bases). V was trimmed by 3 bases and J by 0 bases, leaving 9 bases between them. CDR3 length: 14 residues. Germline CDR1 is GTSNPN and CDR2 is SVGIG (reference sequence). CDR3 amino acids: CAWSRDYSNQPQHF. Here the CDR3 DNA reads TGTGCCTGGAGCCGGGACTATAGCAATCAGCCCCAGCATTTT.

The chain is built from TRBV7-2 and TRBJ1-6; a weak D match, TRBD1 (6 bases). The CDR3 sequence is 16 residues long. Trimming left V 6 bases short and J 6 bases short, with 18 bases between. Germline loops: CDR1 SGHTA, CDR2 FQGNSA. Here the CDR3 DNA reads TGTGCCAGCAGACTGACATCGGGACAAGTTAATTCACCCCTCCACTTT. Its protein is CASRLTSGQVNSPLHF.

CDR3 nucleotide sequence: TGCGCCAGCAGCTTAAACTTGGGACAGGGAAGGGAAAAACTGTTTTTT. As protein: CASSLNLGQGREKLFF. The V call is TRBV5-1, the J call TRBJ1-4; 9 nucleotides line up with TRBD1. There are 16 residues in the CDR3. V dropped 2 bases and J dropped 8; count of bases not matched to a gene: 10. CDR1 and CDR2 from the germline V gene are SGHRS and YFSETQ.

The CDR3 nucleotides are TGTGCCAGCAGCCTCGGGACAGGGACCTCTGGAAACACCATATATTTT. Protein product: CASSLGTGTSGNTIYF. The rearrangement links TRBV7-6 to TRBJ1-3; 9 bases map to TRBD1. There are 16 residues in the CDR3. Unmatched junction bases numbered 5, after V lost 5 bases and J lost 0 bases. Germline V gives CDR1 SGHVS, CDR2 FNYEAQ.

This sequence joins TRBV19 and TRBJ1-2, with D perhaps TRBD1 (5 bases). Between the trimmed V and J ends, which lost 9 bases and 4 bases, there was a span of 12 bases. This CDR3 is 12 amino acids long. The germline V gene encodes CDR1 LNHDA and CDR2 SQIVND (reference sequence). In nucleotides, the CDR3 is TGTGCCAGCTCTGACGGGGGCTATGGCTACACCTTC. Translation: CASSDGGYGYTF.

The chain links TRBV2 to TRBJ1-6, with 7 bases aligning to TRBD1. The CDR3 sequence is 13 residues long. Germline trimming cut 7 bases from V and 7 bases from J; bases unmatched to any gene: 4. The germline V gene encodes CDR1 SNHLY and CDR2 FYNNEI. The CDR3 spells CASIRDRNSPLHF. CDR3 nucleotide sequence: TGTGCCAGCATCCGGGACAGAAATTCACCCCTCCACTTT. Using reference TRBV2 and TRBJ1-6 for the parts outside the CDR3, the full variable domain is EPEVTQTPSHQVTQMGQEVILRCVPISNHLYFYWYRQILGQKVEFLVSFYNNEISEKSEIFDDQFSVERPDGSNFTLKIRSTKLEDSAMYFCASIRDRNSPLHFGNGTRLTVT.

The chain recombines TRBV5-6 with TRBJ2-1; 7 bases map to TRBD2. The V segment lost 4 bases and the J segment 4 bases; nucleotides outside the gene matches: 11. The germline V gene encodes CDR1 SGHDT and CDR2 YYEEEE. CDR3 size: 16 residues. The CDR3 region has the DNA TGTGCCAGCAGCCCCCTGGACGGGGGGAAGTACAATGAGCAGTTCTTC. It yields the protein CASSPLDGGKYNEQFF.

CDR3 protein: CASSLTGMNTEAFF. CDR3 coding DNA: TGTGCCAGCAGCTTGACAGGGATGAACACTGAAGCTTTCTTT. The chain combines TRBV5-6 with TRBJ1-1, with D tentatively TRBD1 (6 bases). CDR1 is SGHDT and CDR2 is YYEEEE in the germline V gene. This CDR3 region has 14 residues. With 1 base removed from V and 0 bases from J, the gap between germline ends came to 7 bases.

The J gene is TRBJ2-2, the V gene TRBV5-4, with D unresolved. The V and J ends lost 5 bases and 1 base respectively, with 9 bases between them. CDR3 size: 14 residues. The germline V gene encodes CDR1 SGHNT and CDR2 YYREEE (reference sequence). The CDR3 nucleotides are TGTGCCAGCAGTAAAAGCTGGAACACCGGGGAGCTGTTTTTT. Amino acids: CASSKSWNTGELFF.

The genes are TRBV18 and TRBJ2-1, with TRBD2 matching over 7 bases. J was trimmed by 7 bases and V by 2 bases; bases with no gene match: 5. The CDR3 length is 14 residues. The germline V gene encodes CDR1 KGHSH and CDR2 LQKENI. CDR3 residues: CASSPGGLRNEQFF. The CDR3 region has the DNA TGTGCCAGCTCACCAGGGGGACTAAGGAATGAGCAGTTCTTC.

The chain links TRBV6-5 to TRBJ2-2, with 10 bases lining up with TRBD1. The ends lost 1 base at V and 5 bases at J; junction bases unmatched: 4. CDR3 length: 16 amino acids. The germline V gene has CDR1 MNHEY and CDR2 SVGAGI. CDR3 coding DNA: TGTGCCAGCAGTTACTTGGGACAGGGGTGGACCGGGGAGCTGTTTTTT. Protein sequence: CASSYLGQGWTGELFF.

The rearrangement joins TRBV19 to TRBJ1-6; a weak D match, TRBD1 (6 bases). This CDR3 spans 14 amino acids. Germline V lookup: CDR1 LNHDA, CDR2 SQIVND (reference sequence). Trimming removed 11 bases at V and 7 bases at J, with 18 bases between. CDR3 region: CACWAGGNNSPLHF. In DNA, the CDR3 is TGTGCCTGCTGGGCGGGGGGCAACAATTCACCCCTCCACTTT.

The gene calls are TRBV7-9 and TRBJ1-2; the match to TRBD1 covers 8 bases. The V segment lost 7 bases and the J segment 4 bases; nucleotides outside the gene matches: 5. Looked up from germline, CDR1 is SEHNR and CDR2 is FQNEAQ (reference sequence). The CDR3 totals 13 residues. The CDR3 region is CASNRDRPYGYTF. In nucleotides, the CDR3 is TGTGCCAGCAACCGGGACAGGCCCTATGGCTACACCTTC.

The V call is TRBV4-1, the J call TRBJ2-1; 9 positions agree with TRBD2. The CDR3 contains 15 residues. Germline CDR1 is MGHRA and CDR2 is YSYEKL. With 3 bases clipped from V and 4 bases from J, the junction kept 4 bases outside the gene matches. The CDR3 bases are TGCGCCAGCAGCCAGGGACTAGCATGGTACAATGAGCAGTTCTTC. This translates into CASSQGLAWYNEQFF.

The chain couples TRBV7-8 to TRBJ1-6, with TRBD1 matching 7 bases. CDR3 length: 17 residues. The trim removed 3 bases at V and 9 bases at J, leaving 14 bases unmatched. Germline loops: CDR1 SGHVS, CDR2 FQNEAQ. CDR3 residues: CASSFARRTGVTSPLHF. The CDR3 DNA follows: TGTGCCAGCAGCTTCGCCCGGCGAACAGGGGTTACTTCACCCCTCCACTTT.

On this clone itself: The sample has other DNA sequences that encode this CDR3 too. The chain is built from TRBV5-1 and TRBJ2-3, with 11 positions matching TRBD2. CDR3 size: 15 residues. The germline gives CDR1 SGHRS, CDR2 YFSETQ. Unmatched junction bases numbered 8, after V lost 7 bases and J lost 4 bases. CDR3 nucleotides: TGCGCCAGCGGTGCCCTAGCGGGGGGACCAGATACGCAGTATTTT. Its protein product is CASGALAGGPDTQYF.

CDR3 loop: CASSHQADPYGYTF. The CDR3 DNA reads as TGTGCCAGCAGTCATCAGGCCGACCCCTATGGCTACACCTTC. The chain combines TRBV27 with TRBJ1-2; D unclear. Germline V gene lookup returns CDR1 MNHEY and CDR2 SMNVEV (reference sequence). CDR3 length: 14 amino acids. V was shortened by 5 bases and J by 4 bases, with 14 bases between the two germline ends.

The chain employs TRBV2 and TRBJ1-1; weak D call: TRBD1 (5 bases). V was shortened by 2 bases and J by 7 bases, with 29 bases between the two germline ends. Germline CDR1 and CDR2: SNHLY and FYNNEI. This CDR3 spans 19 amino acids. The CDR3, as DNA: TGTGCCAGCAGTGAAATAGGGGCAGGGTTAGAAAAATATCACATTGAAGCTTTCTTT. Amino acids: CASSEIGAGLEKYHIEAFF.